Described below is a single T cell receptor (beta chain) sequence and its context. This record comes from a study of blood T cell repertoires in COVID-19. Produced via immunoSEQ multiplex PCR; TCRdb's table is partial and in-frame only. The repertoire holds some 130,000 clones, with over 70% as singletons. This CDR3 has 14 residues. V trimming: 12 bases; J trimming: 2 bases; junction bases outside the gene matches: 6. CDR1 KGHDR and CDR2 SFDVKD come from the germline V gene. Sample: peripheral blood. The chain joins TRBV24-1 to TRBJ2-2; 9 nucleotides match TRBD2. This TCR derives from a human donor in a cohort sampled during active COVID-19. CDR3 residues: CAAGGTSNTGELFF. The CDR3 DNA follows: TGTGCCGCCGGGGGGACTAGCAACACCGGGGAGCTGTTTTTT.